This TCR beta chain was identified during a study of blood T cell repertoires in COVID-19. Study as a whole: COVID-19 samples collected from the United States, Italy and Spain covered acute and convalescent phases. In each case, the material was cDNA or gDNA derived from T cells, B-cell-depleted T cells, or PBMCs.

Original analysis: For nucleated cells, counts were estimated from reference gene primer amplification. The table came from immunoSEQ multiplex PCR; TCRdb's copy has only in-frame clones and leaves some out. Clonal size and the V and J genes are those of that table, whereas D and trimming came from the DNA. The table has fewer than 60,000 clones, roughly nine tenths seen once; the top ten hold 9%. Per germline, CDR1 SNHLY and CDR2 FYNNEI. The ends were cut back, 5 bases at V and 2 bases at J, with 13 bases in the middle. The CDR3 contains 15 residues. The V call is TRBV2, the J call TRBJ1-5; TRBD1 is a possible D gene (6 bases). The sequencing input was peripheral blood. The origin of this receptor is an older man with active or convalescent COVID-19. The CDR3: CASSQPGAGNQPQHF. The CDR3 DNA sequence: TGTGCCAGCAGTCAACCAGGGGCAGGCAATCAGCCCCAGCATTTT.